Shown below are 15 T cell receptor beta chains from a single sample sequenced in a study of PD-L1 blockade in urothelial cancer. Sequencing was performed with immunoSEQ multiplex PCR; in TCRdb, only in-frame clones are kept and a portion is missing. The sample contains about 87,000 clones, about 90% of which appear only once. This sample's time point: pretreatment peripheral blood. Sample: PBMCs, taken around atezolizumab (anti-PD-L1) treatment. The receptors stem from a woman aged 80 or older with urothelial cancer.

This clone was observed a handful of times. The chain links TRBV10-2 to TRBJ1-1; 8 bases are shared with TRBD1. This CDR3 is 14 amino acids long. CDR1 and CDR2 from the germline V gene are WSHSY and SAAADI. V shed 7 bases, J shed 4 bases, and the junction held 8 bases outside the gene matches. Here the CDR3 DNA reads TGCGCCAGCACCCTGACAGGGGCTGGCACTGAAGCTTTCTTT. This gives the protein CASTLTGAGTEAFF.

The chain employs TRBV19 and TRBJ2-3, with 7 bases identical to TRBD1. Germline CDR1 and CDR2: LNHDA and SQIVND (reference sequence). CDR3 size: 15 residues. The V gene end was trimmed by 10 bases and the J gene end by 0 bases; junction bases not matched to a gene: 10. The CDR3 DNA is TGTGCCACAAAACGGGACAGTCCTAGCACAGATACGCAGTATTTT. Protein product: CATKRDSPSTDTQYF.

The genes are TRBV5-4 and TRBJ1-2; 7 nucleotides line up with TRBD1. V shed 0 bases and J 7 bases; nucleotides not matched to a gene: 3. This CDR3 is built from 13 residues. Germline V gives CDR1 SGHNT, CDR2 YYREEE (reference sequence). The CDR3 is CASSLDRGIGYTF. The CDR3, as DNA: TGTGCCAGCAGCTTGGACAGGGGTATTGGCTACACCTTC.

The chain combines TRBV5-1 with TRBJ2-1; 9 nucleotides agree with TRBD2. Germline CDR1 and CDR2: SGHRS and YFSETQ. Trimming removed 4 bases from V and 8 bases from J; junction bases left unmatched: 10. The CDR3 runs to 15 residues. The chain's CDR3 is CASSRAASGMDEQFF. The CDR3 DNA is TGCGCCAGCAGCCGGGCGGCTAGCGGGATGGATGAGCAGTTCTTC. The entire variable domain, with the rest obtained from reference TRBV5-1 and TRBJ2-1, is as follows: KAGVTQTPRYLIKTRGQQVTLSCSPISGHRSVSWYQQTPGQGLQFLFEYFSETQRNKGNFPGRFSGRQFSNSRSEMNVSTLELGDSALYLCASSRAASGMDEQFFGPGTRLTVL.

The J gene is TRBJ1-4, the V gene TRBV15; D gene unclear. Germline V gives CDR1 LNHNV, CDR2 YYDKDF (reference sequence). V was cut by 1 base and J by 3 bases, with 9 bases left in between. The CDR3 contains 15 residues. As DNA, the CDR3 is TGTGCCACCAGCAGAGGAGGCAGAGCTAATGAAAAACTGTTTTTT. It encodes CATSRGGRANEKLFF.

V is TRBV18 and J is TRBJ2-7; 7 nucleotides line up with TRBD2. This CDR3 spans 16 amino acids. Germline assignment: CDR1 KGHSH and CDR2 LQKENI. V dropped 3 bases and J dropped 5; count of bases not matched to a gene: 13. DNA for the CDR3: TGTGCCAGCTCACCTTTTACTTGGAGCGGGAAGAACGAGCAGTACTTC. It codes for CASSPFTWSGKNEQYF.

This chain connects TRBV5-1 to TRBJ2-3; 9 positions agree with TRBD1. CDR3 length: 16 amino acids. Germline V gene sequence: CDR1 SGHRS, CDR2 YFSETQ. V was clipped by 4 bases and J by 3 bases; unmatched bases: 9. The CDR3 reads CASSLQGAMTTDTQYF. The CDR3 DNA follows: TGCGCCAGCAGCCTACAGGGGGCGATGACGACAGATACGCAGTATTTT.

This sequence joins TRBV5-8 and TRBJ1-2; tentatively, D is TRBD1 (6 bases). The germline V gene has CDR1 SGHTS and CDR2 YDEGEE. CDR3 length: 14 residues. The V end lost 2 bases, the J end lost 2 bases, and 10 bases lay between the germline ends. DNA for the CDR3: TGTGCCAGCAGCTTCGGACAGACCAACTATGGCTACACCTTC. Translating it yields CASSFGQTNYGYTF.

The V gene is TRBV29-1, the J gene TRBJ1-4; D is possibly TRBD1 (5 bases). Per the germline V gene, CDR1 is SQVTM and CDR2 is ANQGSEA. V was clipped by 4 bases and J by 5 bases, with 11 bases between them. The CDR3 spans 13 residues. The CDR3 loop reads CSVALGHNEKLFF. CDR3 nucleotide sequence: TGCAGCGTTGCGCTGGGGCACAATGAAAAACTGTTTTTT. The complete variable domain, with remaining parts taken from reference TRBV29-1 and TRBJ1-4, reads SAVISQKPSRDICQRGTSLTIQCQVDSQVTMMFWYRQQPGQSLTLIATANQGSEATYESGFVIDKFPISRPNLTFSTLTVSNMSPEDSSIYLCSVALGHNEKLFFGSGTQLSVL.

Only one count was recorded for this clone. This sequence joins TRBV6-5 and TRBJ2-5; 8 positions match TRBD2. The germline CDR1 and CDR2 sequences are MNHEY and SVGAGI. The V segment lost 7 bases and the J segment 7 bases; nucleotides outside the gene matches: 11. The CDR3 is 14 amino acids. CDR3 sequence reads: CASTVAGREGTQYF. Here the CDR3 DNA reads TGTGCCAGCACCGTAGCGGGACGAGAGGGGACCCAGTACTTC.

The V and J genes are TRBV19 and TRBJ2-3, with a possible D match to TRBD1 (6 bases). Germline V CDR1 and CDR2: LNHDA, SQIVND (reference sequence). The CDR3 runs to 16 residues. V lost 4 bases and J lost 11, with 25 bases in between. The CDR3 DNA is TGTGCCAGTAGTAGGGGTGGGGACCAACTCCCCAGGGGGCAGTATTTT. Protein product: CASSRGGDQLPRGQYF.

This clone was seen just once. V usage is TRBV28 and J usage is TRBJ1-3; D gene ambiguous. From germline, CDR1 is MDHEN and CDR2 SYDVKM. V lost 6 bases and J 2 bases, leaving 8 bases between the germline ends. The CDR3 extends over 13 amino acids. The CDR3 DNA reads TGTGCCAGCAGACCTAGCCCTGGAAACACCATATATTTT. Protein: CASRPSPGNTIYF.

The genes are TRBV6-1 and TRBJ1-2, with D perhaps TRBD1 (5 bases). The length of the CDR3 is 16 residues. With 4 bases removed from V and 8 bases from J, the gap between germline ends came to 23 bases. Per the germline V gene, CDR1 is MNHNS and CDR2 is SASEGT. The CDR3 sequence: CASSGNWAVVGGGYTF. The CDR3 region has the DNA TGTGCCAGCAGTGGGAACTGGGCGGTAGTCGGGGGGGGCTACACCTTC.

A few counts support this clone. The V gene is TRBV5-1, the J gene TRBJ2-1; 10 bases fit TRBD2. The CDR3 extends over 13 amino acids. CDR1 is SGHRS and CDR2 is YFSETQ in the germline V gene. V shed 6 bases, J shed 6 bases, and the junction held 3 bases outside the gene matches. CDR3 sequence reads: CASTASGSNEQFF. DNA of the CDR3: TGCGCCAGCACGGCTAGCGGGAGCAATGAGCAGTTCTTC.

This chain uses TRBV27 with TRBJ2-5; D not certain. The CDR3 totals 16 residues. V dropped 0 bases and J dropped 5 bases, with 16 bases sitting between them. The germline CDR1 and CDR2 sequences are MNHEY and SMNVEV (reference sequence). The CDR3 spells CASSLSLVSLRETQYF. The CDR3 nucleotides are TGTGCCAGCAGTTTATCCCTCGTTAGCCTTCGGGAGACCCAGTACTTC.